The 20 T cell receptor beta chains in this list originate from one sample, sequenced in a study of neurological immune-mediated disorders. The sample's time point: longitudinal time-point 1 (baseline). TCRdb reprocessed the 5' RACE reads with MiXCR, giving one entry per CDR3 protein. The table lists around 37,000 distinct CDR3 sequences, approximately 3% of them singletons. Input material: PBMCs. These receptors were collected from a woman aged 60-75 years with multiple sclerosis.

This clonotype showed up many times. This rearrangement joins TRBV3-1 to TRBJ2-7; a possible D gene is TRBD1 (6 bases). V lost 4 bases, J lost 6 bases, and 19 bases lay in between. Per the germline V gene, CDR1 is LGHDT and CDR2 is YNNKEL (reference sequence). CDR3 size: 15 residues. The chain's CDR3 is CASSPLQGPYSEQYF. The CDR3 DNA reads TGTGCCAGCAGCCCGCTCCAGGGGCCCTATTCCGAGCAGTACTTC.

This clonotype showed up many times. The V call is TRBV5-1, the J call TRBJ2-2, with no clear D. Germline CDR1 is SGHRS and CDR2 is YFSETQ. This CDR3 has 16 amino acids. The V end lost 1 base, the J end lost 7 bases, and 17 bases lay between the germline ends. The CDR3 is CASSLLVGKLDGELFF. For the CDR3, the DNA is TGCGCCAGCAGCTTGTTAGTGGGGAAGTTGGACGGGGAGCTGTTTTTT.

This clonotype was detected ten times or more. The chain combines TRBV20-1 with TRBJ1-5; D possibly corresponds to TRBD1 (5 bases). With 0 bases removed from V and 5 bases from J, the gap between germline ends came to 14 bases. This CDR3 spans 15 amino acids. Germline values: CDR1 DFQATT, CDR2 SNEGSKA (reference sequence). The CDR3 DNA is TGCAGTGCTAGAGATCGAGGCAGGGTAGATCAGCCCCAGCATTTT. Its protein product is CSARDRGRVDQPQHF.

In its sample, this clonotype was seen many times. The chain carries TRBV7-2 and TRBJ2-3; 10 bases align to TRBD2. CDR1 is SGHTA and CDR2 is FQGNSA in the germline V gene. The CDR3 loop spans 15 amino acids. V dropped 5 bases and J dropped 3; count of bases not matched to a gene: 5. Here the CDR3 DNA reads TGTGCCAGCAGCCTGGGACTAGCGCGAACAGATACGCAGTATTTT. Its translation is CASSLGLARTDTQYF.

This clonotype was seen many times. The chain employs TRBV2 and TRBJ2-1; no clear D. V lost 4 bases and J 8 bases, leaving 18 bases between the germline ends. The CDR3 is made up of 15 amino acids. Germline CDR1 SNHLY, CDR2 FYNNEI. The CDR3 here is CASSVSVARLDEQFF. The CDR3 DNA is TGTGCCAGCAGTGTTTCCGTCGCCCGGTTGGATGAGCAGTTCTTC.

This clonotype was counted ten times or more. J is TRBJ1-2 and V is TRBV5-1, with 12 bases fitting TRBD1. The germline CDR1 and CDR2 sequences are SGHRS and YFSETQ. The CDR3 runs to 16 residues. With V trimmed by 4 bases and J by 6 bases, 10 bases remained unmatched. CDR3 sequence: CASSRTGTGGRDGYTF. The CDR3 DNA is TGCGCCAGCAGCCGAACCGGGACAGGGGGCAGGGATGGCTACACCTTC.

There are many counts of this clonotype. CDR3 in DNA: TGTGCCAGCAGCCACTCTTCGGGTTACTTCACCTACGAGCAGTACTTC. It translates to CASSHSSGYFTYEQYF. The chain uses TRBV14 and TRBJ2-7; D is undetermined. Germline CDR1 and CDR2: SGHDN and FVKESK. V was shortened by 3 bases and J by 2 bases, with 17 bases between the two germline ends. The CDR3 length is 16 residues.

This clonotype showed up many times. The DNA for the CDR3 is TGTGCCAGCAGCGTAGTACCCAGCGGGGGGGCAAATACGCAGTATTTT. Its protein is CASSVVPSGGANTQYF. This chain uses TRBV9 with TRBJ2-3; 10 positions match TRBD2. The CDR3 totals 16 residues. V shed 0 bases, J shed 7 bases, and the junction held 8 bases outside the gene matches. Germline assignment: CDR1 SGDLS and CDR2 YYNGEE.

This clonotype was counted at least ten times. The CDR3 spells CASSLGGTGNQPQHF. The CDR3 DNA reads as TGTGCCAGCAGCTTAGGAGGGACTGGGAATCAGCCCCAGCATTTT. The rearrangement joins TRBV7-2 to TRBJ1-5; tentative D call: TRBD1 (5 bases). Trimming stripped 1 base from V and 4 bases from J, with 11 bases between. CDR3 length: 15 amino acids. Germline V gives CDR1 SGHTA, CDR2 FQGNSA.

This clonotype was counted at least ten times. A much bigger clone sits one base away, suggesting this may be a read error. The rearrangement joins TRBV30 to TRBJ1-5; D possibly corresponds to TRBD1 (5 bases). The germline CDR1 and CDR2 sequences are GTSNPN and SVGIG (reference sequence). The CDR3 runs to 14 residues. DNA for the CDR3: TGTGCCTGGAGTGGGGGGATTAGCAATCAGCACCAGCATTTT. Translated, it gives CAWSGGISNQHQHF. The full variable domain, in which reference TRBV30 and TRBJ1-5 provide the parts outside the CDR3, is SQTIHQWPATLVQPVGSPLSLECTVEGTSNPNLYWYRQAAGRGLQLLFYSVGIGQISSEVPQNLSASRPQDRQFILSSKKLLLSDSGFYLCAWSGGISNQHQHFGDGTRLSIL.

This clonotype was counted at least ten times. The chain carries TRBV12-3 or TRBV12-4 and TRBJ2-1; tentatively, D is TRBD1 (5 bases). V was pared by 6 bases and J by 2 bases, with 14 bases between. The CDR3 loop spans 15 amino acids. CDR3: CASRRPGSAYNEQFF. The CDR3 coding sequence is TGTGCCAGCAGGAGACCAGGGTCTGCCTACAATGAGCAGTTCTTC.

This clonotype is deemed medium-sized. V usage is TRBV25-1 and J usage is TRBJ2-3; D call uncertain. The germline V gene has CDR1 MGHDK and CDR2 SYGVNS. The CDR3 loop spans 14 amino acids. V lost 3 bases and J 0 bases, leaving 7 bases between the germline ends. CDR3 DNA: TGTGCCAGCAGTGAGTTGGGGAGCACAGATACGCAGTATTTT. Amino acid sequence: CASSELGSTDTQYF.

This clonotype was seen repeatedly, ten times or more. The gene calls are TRBV5-1 and TRBJ1-2, with D possibly matching TRBD1 (6 bases). The CDR3 contains 15 residues. V was cut by 4 bases and J by 5 bases, with 18 bases left in between. The germline CDR1 and CDR2 sequences are SGHRS and YFSETQ. CDR3 nucleotides: TGCGCCAGCAGCCGCACCCTTCGGGACACTTATGGCTACACCTTC. It translates to CASSRTLRDTYGYTF.

In this sample, this clonotype turned up many times. The chain joins TRBV5-6 to TRBJ1-2, with D possibly being TRBD1 (5 bases). CDR3 length equals 15 residues. Germline V gives CDR1 SGHDT, CDR2 YYEEEE. Between the trimmed V and J ends, which lost 1 base and 5 bases, there was a span of 15 bases. CDR3 amino acids: CASSLLAGSWYGYTF. Written as DNA, the CDR3 is TGTGCCAGCAGCTTGCTGGCAGGGAGTTGGTATGGCTACACCTTC.

This clonotype was seen at least ten times. This chain connects TRBV7-9 to TRBJ2-5; tentatively, D is TRBD1 or TRBD2 (5 bases each). The CDR3 is 13 amino acids. Germline CDR1 and CDR2: SEHNR and FQNEAQ (reference sequence). V was pared by 5 bases and J by 5 bases, with 12 bases between. The chain's CDR3 is CASSPGTGETQYF. CDR3 in DNA: TGTGCCAGCAGCCCTGGGACGGGGGAGACCCAGTACTTC.

This clonotype is classed as medium-sized (0.01 to 0.1%). The V call is TRBV5-6, the J call TRBJ2-6; 7 positions agree with TRBD1. CDR3 length equals 16 residues. Germline V gene data show CDR1 as SGHDT and CDR2 as YYEEEE. V shed 3 bases, J shed 2 bases, and the junction held 5 bases outside the gene matches. CDR3: CASSSYTGAGANVLTF. As DNA, the CDR3 is TGTGCCAGCAGCTCCTACACAGGGGCTGGGGCCAACGTCCTGACTTTC.

This clonotype was recorded at least ten times. The chain couples TRBV20-1 to TRBJ1-2; D is unresolved. Per the germline V gene, CDR1 is DFQATT and CDR2 is SNEGSKA (reference sequence). The V gene lost 2 bases and the J gene lost 3 bases, with 10 bases spanning the gap. This CDR3 region has 13 residues. CDR3 amino acids: CSARPDLYYGYTF. DNA for the CDR3: TGCAGTGCTAGACCAGACCTGTACTATGGCTACACCTTC.

This clonotype showed up many times. The chain has TRBV12-3 or TRBV12-4 and TRBJ1-2, with a tentative D call TRBD1 (6 bases). There are 13 residues in the CDR3. The ends were cut back, 7 bases at V and 4 bases at J, with 13 bases in the middle. DNA for the CDR3: TGTGCCAGCAAACCCCAGGGGTTCTATGGCTACACCTTC. This encodes CASKPQGFYGYTF.

This clonotype has only a few counts. CDR3 sequence: CSASGGLQETQYF. CDR3 DNA: TGCAGTGCTAGCGGGGGACTCCAAGAGACCCAGTACTTC. The genes are TRBV20-1 and TRBJ2-5; a weak D match, TRBD2 (6 bases). The germline CDR1 and CDR2 sequences are DFQATT and SNEGSKA (reference sequence). The CDR3 has 13 residues. Trimming took 3 bases from V and 1 from J, leaving 9 bases between them.

This clonotype has ten or more counts. The rearrangement joins TRBV5-8 to TRBJ1-4; a possible D gene is TRBD1 (6 bases). The V gene lost 0 bases and the J gene lost 3 bases, with 15 bases spanning the gap. Germline assignment: CDR1 SGHTS and CDR2 YDEGEE. The CDR3 has 17 residues. The CDR3 spells CASSLGGSTGSNEKLFF. The CDR3 DNA is TGTGCCAGCAGCTTGGGAGGATCGACAGGCTCTAATGAAAAACTGTTTTTT. Filled out from reference TRBV5-8 and TRBJ1-4, the complete variable domain reads EAGVTQSPTHLIKTRGQQATLRCSPISGHTSVYWYQQALGLGLQFLLWYDEGEERNRGNFPPRFSGRQFPNYSSELNVNALELEDSALYLCASSLGGSTGSNEKLFFGSGTQLSVL.